This TCR beta chain originates from a study of shared clonotypes between healthy human individuals. Across the whole study: Samples came from a couple of female and a few male donors aged 18 to 49. The study's findings and limits: An anticipated effect of sequencing depth on clonotype sharing among donors was recognized.

This clone appeared a single time. No antigen is known for it. CD45RA-negative memory and CD45RA+ naive subsets were split from the CD4+ cells. Deep was the level used in running the assay. Assay used: immunoSEQ multiplex PCR; TCRdb lists only in-frame clones, some missing. The sample has 2.3 million or so clones, 90% to 95% seen once; the top ten hold around 0.4%. V lost 6 bases to trimming and J lost 3 bases, with 23 bases between them. Per the germline V gene, CDR1 is SGHTA and CDR2 is FQGNSA. The CDR3 has 17 residues. V and J are TRBV7-2 and TRBJ1-1, with D perhaps TRBD1 (6 bases). The sample consisted of naive CD4+ T cells from PBMCs. Subset in this sample: CD45RA+ positively selected. This receptor was taken from a man younger than 30 in good health. Some clones in this sample may be carry-over from other donors' samples. CDR3 amino acids: CASREVGALEDYTEAFF. The CDR3, as DNA: TGTGCCAGCAGGGAGGTGGGGGCCCTAGAAGACTACACTGAAGCTTTCTTT.